This T cell receptor beta chain originates from a study of radiotherapy plus CTLA-4 blockade in lung cancer. Overall study context: Around a sixth of patients responded objectively, and roughly 34% achieved disease control. General study findings and limits: Radiotherapy was combined with ipilimumab, and tumor-derived TCR clones then expanded in blood. Interferon-beta and early blood T cell clone dynamics reportedly predicted response best.

Only in-frame clones appear in the TCRdb table, and some are missing; sequencing was by immunoSEQ multiplex PCR. The data show tens of thousands of clones, with approximately 86% seen just once and 16% held by the top ten. With regard to this clone: Its specificity is unknown.

This CDR3 has 16 residues. Germline loops: CDR1 LNHNV, CDR2 YYDKDF (reference sequence). Trimming removed 0 bases from V and 1 base from J; junction bases left unmatched: 1. This sequence joins TRBV15 and TRBJ2-5; TRBD2 agrees at 11 bases. Sequencing was performed on peripheral blood, taken from a patient treated with radiotherapy plus ipilimumab. The sequence derives from a human donor with non-small cell lung cancer that progressed on radiotherapy plus ipilimumab. This CDR3 is CATSREGTSGQETQYF. CDR3 nucleotides: TGTGCCACCAGCAGAGAGGGGACTAGCGGCCAAGAGACCCAGTACTTC.